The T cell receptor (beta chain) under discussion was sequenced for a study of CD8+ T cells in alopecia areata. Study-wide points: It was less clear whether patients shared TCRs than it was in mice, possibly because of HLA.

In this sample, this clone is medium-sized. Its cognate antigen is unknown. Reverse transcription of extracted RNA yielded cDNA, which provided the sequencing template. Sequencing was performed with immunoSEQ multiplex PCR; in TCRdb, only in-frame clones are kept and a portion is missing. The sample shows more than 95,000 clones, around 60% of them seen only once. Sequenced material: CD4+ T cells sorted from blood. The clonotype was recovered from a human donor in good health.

This CDR3 reads CASSSRTSGLMVGETQYF. In DNA, the CDR3 is TGTGCCAGCAGCTCACGGACTAGCGGGTTGATGGTAGGAGAGACCCAGTACTTC. V gene TRBV5-4 combines with J gene TRBJ2-5; 11 bases match TRBD2. Trimming cost V 3 bases and J 4 bases; bases outside gene matches: 14. This CDR3 is built from 18 residues. Germline-derived CDR1 and CDR2 are SGHNT and YYREEE (reference sequence).